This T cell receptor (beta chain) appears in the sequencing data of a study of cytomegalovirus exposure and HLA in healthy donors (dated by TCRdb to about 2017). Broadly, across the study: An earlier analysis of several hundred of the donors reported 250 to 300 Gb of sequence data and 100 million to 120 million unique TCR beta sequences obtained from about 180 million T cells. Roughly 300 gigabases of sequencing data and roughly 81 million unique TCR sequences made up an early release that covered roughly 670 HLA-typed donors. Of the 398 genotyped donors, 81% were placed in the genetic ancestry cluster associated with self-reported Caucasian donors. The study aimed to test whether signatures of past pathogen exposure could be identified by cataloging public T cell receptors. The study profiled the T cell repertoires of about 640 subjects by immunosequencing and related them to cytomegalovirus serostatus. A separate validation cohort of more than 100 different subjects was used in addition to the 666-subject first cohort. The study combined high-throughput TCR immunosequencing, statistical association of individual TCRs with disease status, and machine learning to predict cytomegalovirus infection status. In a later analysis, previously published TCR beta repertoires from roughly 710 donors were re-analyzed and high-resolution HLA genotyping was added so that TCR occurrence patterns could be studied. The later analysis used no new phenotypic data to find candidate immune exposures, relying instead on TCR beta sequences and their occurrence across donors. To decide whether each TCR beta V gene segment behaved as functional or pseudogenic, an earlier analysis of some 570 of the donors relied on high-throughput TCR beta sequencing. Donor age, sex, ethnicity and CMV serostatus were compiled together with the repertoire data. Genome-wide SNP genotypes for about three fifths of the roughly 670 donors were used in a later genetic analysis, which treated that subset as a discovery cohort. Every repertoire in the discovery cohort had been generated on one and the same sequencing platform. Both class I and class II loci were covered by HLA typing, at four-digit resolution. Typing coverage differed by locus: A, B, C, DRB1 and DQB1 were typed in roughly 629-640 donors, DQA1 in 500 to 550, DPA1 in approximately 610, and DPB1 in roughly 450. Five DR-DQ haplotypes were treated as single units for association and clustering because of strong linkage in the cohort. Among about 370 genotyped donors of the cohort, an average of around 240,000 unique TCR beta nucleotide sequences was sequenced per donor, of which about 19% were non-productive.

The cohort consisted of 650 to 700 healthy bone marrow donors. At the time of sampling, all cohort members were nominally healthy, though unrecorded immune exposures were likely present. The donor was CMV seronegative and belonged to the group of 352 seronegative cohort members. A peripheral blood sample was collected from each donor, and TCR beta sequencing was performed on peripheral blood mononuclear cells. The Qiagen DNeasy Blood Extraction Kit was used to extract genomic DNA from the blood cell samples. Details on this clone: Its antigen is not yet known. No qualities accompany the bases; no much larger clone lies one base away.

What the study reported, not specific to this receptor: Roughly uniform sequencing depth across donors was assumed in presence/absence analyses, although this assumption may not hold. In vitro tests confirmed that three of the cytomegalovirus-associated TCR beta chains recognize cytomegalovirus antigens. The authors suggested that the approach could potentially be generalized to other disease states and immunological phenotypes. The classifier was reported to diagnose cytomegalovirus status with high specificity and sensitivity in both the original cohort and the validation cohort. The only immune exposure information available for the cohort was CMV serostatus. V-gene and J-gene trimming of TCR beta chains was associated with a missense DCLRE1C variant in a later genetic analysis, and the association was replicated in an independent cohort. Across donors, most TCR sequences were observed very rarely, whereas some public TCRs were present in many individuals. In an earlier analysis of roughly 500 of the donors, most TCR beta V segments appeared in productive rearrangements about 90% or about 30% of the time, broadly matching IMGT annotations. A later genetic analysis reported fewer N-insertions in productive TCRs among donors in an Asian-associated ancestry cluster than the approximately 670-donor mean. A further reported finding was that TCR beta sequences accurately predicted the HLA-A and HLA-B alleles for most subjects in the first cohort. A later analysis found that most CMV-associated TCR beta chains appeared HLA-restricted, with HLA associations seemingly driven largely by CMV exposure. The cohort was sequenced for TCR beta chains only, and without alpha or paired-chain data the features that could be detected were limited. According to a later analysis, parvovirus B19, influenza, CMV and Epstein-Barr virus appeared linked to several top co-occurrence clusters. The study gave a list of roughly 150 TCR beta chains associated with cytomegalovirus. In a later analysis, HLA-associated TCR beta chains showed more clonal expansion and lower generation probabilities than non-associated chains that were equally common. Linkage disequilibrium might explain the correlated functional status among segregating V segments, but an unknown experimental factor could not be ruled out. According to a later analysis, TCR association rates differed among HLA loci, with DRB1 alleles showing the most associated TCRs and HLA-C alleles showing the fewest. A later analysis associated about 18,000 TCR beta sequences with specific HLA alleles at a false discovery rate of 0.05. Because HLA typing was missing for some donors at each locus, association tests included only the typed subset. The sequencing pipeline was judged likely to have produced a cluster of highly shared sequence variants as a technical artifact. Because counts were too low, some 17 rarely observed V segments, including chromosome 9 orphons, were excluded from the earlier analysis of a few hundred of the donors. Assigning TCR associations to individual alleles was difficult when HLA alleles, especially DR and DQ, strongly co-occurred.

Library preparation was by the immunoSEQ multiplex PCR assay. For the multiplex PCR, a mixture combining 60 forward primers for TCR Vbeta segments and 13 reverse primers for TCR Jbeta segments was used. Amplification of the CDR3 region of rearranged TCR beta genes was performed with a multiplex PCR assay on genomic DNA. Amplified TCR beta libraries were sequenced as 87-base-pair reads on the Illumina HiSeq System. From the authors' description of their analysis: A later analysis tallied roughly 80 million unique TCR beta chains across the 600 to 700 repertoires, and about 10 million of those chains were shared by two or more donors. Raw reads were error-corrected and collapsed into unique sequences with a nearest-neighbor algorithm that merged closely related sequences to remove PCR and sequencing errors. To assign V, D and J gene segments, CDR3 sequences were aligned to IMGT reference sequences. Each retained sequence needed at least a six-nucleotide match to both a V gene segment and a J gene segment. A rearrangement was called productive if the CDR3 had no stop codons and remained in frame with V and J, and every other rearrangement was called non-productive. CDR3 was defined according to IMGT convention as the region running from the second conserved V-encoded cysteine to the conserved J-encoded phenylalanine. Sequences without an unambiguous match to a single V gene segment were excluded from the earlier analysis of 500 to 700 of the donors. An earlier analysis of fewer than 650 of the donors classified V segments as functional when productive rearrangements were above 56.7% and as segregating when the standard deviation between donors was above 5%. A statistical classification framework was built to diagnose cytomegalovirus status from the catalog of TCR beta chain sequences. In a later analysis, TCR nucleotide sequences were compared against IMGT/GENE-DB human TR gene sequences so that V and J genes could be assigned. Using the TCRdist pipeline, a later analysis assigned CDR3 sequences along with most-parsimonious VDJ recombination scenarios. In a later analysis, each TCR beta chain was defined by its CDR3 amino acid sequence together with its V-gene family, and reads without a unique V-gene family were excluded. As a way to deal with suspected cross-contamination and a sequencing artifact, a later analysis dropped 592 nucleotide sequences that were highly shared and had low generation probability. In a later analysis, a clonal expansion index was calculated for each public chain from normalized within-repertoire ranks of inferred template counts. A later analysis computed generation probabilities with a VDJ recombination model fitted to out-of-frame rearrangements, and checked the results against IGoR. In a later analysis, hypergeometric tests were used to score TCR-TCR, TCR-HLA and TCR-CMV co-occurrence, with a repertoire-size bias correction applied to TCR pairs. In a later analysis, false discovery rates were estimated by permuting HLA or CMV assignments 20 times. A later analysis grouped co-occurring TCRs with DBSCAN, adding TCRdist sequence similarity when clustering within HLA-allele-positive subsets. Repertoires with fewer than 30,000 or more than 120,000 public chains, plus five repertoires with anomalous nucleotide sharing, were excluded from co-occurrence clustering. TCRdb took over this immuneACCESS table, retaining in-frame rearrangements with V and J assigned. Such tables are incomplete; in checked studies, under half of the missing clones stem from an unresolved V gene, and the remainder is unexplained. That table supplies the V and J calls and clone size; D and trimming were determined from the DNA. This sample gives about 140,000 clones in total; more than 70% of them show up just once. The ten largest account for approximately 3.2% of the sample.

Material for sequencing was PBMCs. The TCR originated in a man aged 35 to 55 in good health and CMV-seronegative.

The CDR3 region reads CASSQNRGEPQHF. Read as DNA, the sequence is TGTGCCAGCAGCCAGAACAGGGGGGAGCCCCAGCATTTT. The V and J genes are TRBV7-2 and TRBJ1-5, with 8 bases matching TRBD1. The CDR3 sequence holds 13 residues, the cysteine and phenylalanine included. The read is trimmed to its CDR3 DNA, 39 bases read in frame from base 1. Here V drops 5 bases and J drops 8 bases, and the junction holds 5 bases not matched to any gene. CDR1 and CDR2 are drawn from the germline V gene: SGHTA, FQGNSA.